The entry below describes one T cell receptor (beta chain). The V gene lost 1 base and the J gene lost 4 bases, with 12 bases spanning the gap. CDR3 size: 15 residues. CDR1 LNHNV and CDR2 YYDKDF come from the germline V gene (reference sequence). These data are taken from a study of OX40 agonist ivuxolimab in advanced cancers. This table comes from immunoSEQ multiplex PCR, and its TCRdb copy is limited to in-frame clones, with some not included. The sample contains more than 100,000 clones, under 95% of which appear only once. The chain uses TRBV15 and TRBJ2-3, with D possibly matching TRBD1 (6 bases). Sequenced material: CD4+ or CD8+ T cells sorted from blood, taken in a trial of the OX40 agonist ivuxolimab. The sequence derives from an adult with an advanced solid tumor such as melanoma, head and neck, liver or kidney cancer. CDR3 nucleotide sequence: TGTGCCACCAGCAGAGGCCCCAGGGGCCCAGATACGCAGTATTTT. Its translation: CATSRGPRGPDTQYF.